The 11 T cell receptor beta chains below were found in one sample sequenced in a study of shared clonotypes between healthy human individuals. The data were produced by immunoSEQ multiplex PCR, yet TCRdb's version contains in-frame clones alone and is incomplete. The top ten hold about 0.52% of the sample, which has about 1 million clones, 75% to 80% seen once. Sample: memory CD4+ T cells from PBMCs. The sample's subset: CD45RA-negative fraction. These TCRs come from a man younger than 35 in good health. Some clones in this sample may be carry-over from other donors' samples.

The rearrangement links TRBV5-1 to TRBJ1-3; no reliable D call. The CDR3 runs 14 residues. Per the germline V gene, CDR1 is SGHRS and CDR2 is YFSETQ. The V end was cut by 5 bases, the J end by 2 bases, with 11 bases between. The CDR3 bases are TGCGCCAGCAGATTACAGATCACTGGAAACACCATATATTTT. As protein: CASRLQITGNTIYF.

There are a few counts of this clone. The chain couples TRBV7-8 to TRBJ2-7, with D unresolved. The germline gives CDR1 SGHVS, CDR2 FQNEAQ. The V gene lost 1 base and the J gene lost 3 bases, with 13 bases spanning the gap. This CDR3 has 15 residues. Here the CDR3 reads CASSLVFEGDYEQYF. In DNA form, the CDR3 reads TGTGCCAGCAGCTTAGTGTTCGAAGGCGACTACGAGCAGTACTTC.

The chain combines TRBV28 with TRBJ1-5; D is possibly TRBD1 (5 bases). Germline loops: CDR1 MDHEN, CDR2 SYDVKM. V was pared by 6 bases and J by 0 bases, with 9 bases between. The CDR3 covers 14 residues. The CDR3 bases are TGTGCCAGCAGACAGGCTTATAGCAATCAGCCCCAGCATTTT. Translated: CASRQAYSNQPQHF.

CDR3 loop: CASSPSGTGVEQYF. CDR3 DNA: TGTGCCAGCTCACCTTCCGGGACAGGGGTAGAGCAGTACTTC. V and J are TRBV18 and TRBJ2-7; 10 positions match TRBD1. The germline V gene encodes CDR1 KGHSH and CDR2 LQKENI. V shed 3 bases, J shed 7 bases, and the junction held 6 bases outside the gene matches. This CDR3 contains 14 residues.

The chain recombines TRBV28 with TRBJ2-4; 7 nucleotides align to TRBD2. V shed 8 bases, J shed 0 bases, and the junction held 1 base outside the gene matches. This CDR3 comprises 13 residues. Looked up from germline, CDR1 is MDHEN and CDR2 is SYDVKM. CDR3 DNA: TGTGCCAGCTCGGGAGGAGCCAAAAACATTCAGTACTTC. The encoded protein is CASSGGAKNIQYF.

The chain joins TRBV9 to TRBJ2-6, with D possibly being TRBD1 (5 bases). The V gene's germline CDR1 is SGDLS and CDR2 YYNGEE. This CDR3 is built from 17 residues. V gave up 6 bases and J gave up 3 bases, with 19 bases separating them. This chain's CDR3 is CASTGQGWGGGANVLTF. The CDR3 DNA follows: TGTGCCAGCACAGGCCAGGGCTGGGGTGGTGGGGCCAACGTCCTGACTTTC.

This chain joins TRBV14 and TRBJ1-1; a weak D match, TRBD1 (6 bases). With 0 bases removed from V and 3 bases from J, the gap between germline ends came to 14 bases. In germline, CDR1 is SGHDN, CDR2 FVKESK. The length of the CDR3 is 16 residues. The chain's CDR3 is CASSQDWGRLDTEAFF. The CDR3 region has the DNA TGTGCCAGCAGCCAAGATTGGGGGCGGCTGGACACTGAAGCTTTCTTT.

The genes are TRBV6-6 and TRBJ2-5; no clear D gene. The CDR3 spans 14 residues. Germline V gene lookup returns CDR1 MNHNY and CDR2 SVGAGI (reference sequence). The V and J ends lost 7 bases and 0 bases respectively, with 12 bases between them. The CDR3 here is CASTPMGNQETQYF. The CDR3 DNA sequence: TGTGCCAGCACCCCAATGGGGAACCAAGAGACCCAGTACTTC.

This clone was recorded only once. The chain uses TRBV6-5 and TRBJ2-5; no reliable D call. CDR1 and CDR2 (germline): MNHEY, SVGAGI. The CDR3 runs to 14 residues. The V and J ends lost 2 bases and 5 bases respectively, with 12 bases between them. The CDR3 bases are TGTGCCAGCAGTTACGACCGGATAGGCGAGACCCAGTACTTC. This encodes CASSYDRIGETQYF.

Many counts were recorded for this clone. The V gene is TRBV4-1, the J gene TRBJ1-1; D perhaps matches TRBD1 (5 bases). This CDR3 comprises 16 residues. Trimming stripped 1 base from V and 1 base from J, with 13 bases between. Germline CDR1 reads MGHRA; CDR2 reads YSYEKL. The CDR3 is CASSQGGQGKNTEAFF. DNA for the CDR3: TGCGCCAGCAGCCAAGGGGGTCAGGGTAAGAACACTGAAGCTTTCTTT.

J is TRBJ1-2 and V is TRBV19; D gene ambiguous. The CDR3 covers 14 residues. V shed 6 bases and J shed 1 base, with 12 bases lying between them. Germline V gene data show CDR1 as LNHDA and CDR2 as SQIVND (reference sequence). The CDR3 DNA is TGTGCCAGTAGATATGGAGCGGGTAACTATGGCTACACCTTC. Translated, it gives CASRYGAGNYGYTF.